This TCR beta chain was profiled in a study of T cells after yellow fever vaccination. This clonotype was counted many times. Antigen specificity is unknown. TCRdb re-derived calls from the 5' RACE reads in MiXCR, one entry per CDR3 protein. Among some 200,000 distinct CDR3 sequences listed, less than 3.5% were seen once. Study-level points and caveats: In post-booster samples, most primary-vaccination clones reappeared (about 95% CD4, 88% CD8). High-abundance clonotypes from the bulk population could contaminate FACS-sorted repertoires.

CDR3 length equals 17 residues. V gave up 7 bases and J gave up 4 bases, with 23 bases separating them. This clonotype originated in a man aged 18 to 30 who received the YFV17D yellow fever vaccine. The chain is built from TRBV12-3 or TRBV12-4 and TRBJ1-3; D is unclear. The sample here was CD4+ T cells sorted from PBMCs, taken 10 days after the yellow fever booster vaccination. The CDR3 loop reads CASTLGRWASTGNTIYF. The DNA of the CDR3 is TGTGCCAGCACCCTCGGGAGGTGGGCCTCGACCGGAAACACCATATATTTT.